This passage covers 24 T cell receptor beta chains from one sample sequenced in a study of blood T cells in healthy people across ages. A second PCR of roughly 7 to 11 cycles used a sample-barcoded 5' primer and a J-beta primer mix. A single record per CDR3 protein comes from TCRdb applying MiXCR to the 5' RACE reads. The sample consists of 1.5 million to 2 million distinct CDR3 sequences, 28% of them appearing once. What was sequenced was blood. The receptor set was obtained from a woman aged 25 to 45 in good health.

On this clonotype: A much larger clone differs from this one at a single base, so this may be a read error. The CDR3 protein is CASGRQESGANVLTF. CDR3 DNA sequence: TGTGCCAGCGGCCGACAGGAATCTGGGGCCAACGTCCTGACTTTC. The V and J genes are TRBV7-2 and TRBJ2-6, with TRBD1 as a possible D gene (6 bases). The germline CDR1 and CDR2 sequences are SGHTA and FQGNSA. Trimming shortened V by 8 bases and J by 1 base, and 12 bases separated the two germline ends. The CDR3 length is 15 residues.

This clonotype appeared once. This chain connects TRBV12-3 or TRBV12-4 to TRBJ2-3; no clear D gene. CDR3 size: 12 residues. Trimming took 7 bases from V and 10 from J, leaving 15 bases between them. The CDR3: CASNRYSVAQYF. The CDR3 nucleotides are TGTGCCAGCAATCGCTATAGTGTGGCGCAGTATTTT.

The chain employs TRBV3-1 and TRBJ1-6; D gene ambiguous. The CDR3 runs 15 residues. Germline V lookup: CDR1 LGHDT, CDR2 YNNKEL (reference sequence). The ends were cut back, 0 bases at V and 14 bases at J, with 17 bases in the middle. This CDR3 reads CASSQEQRNGGSLHF. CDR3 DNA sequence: TGTGCCAGCAGCCAAGAGCAAAGGAACGGAGGATCCCTCCACTTT.

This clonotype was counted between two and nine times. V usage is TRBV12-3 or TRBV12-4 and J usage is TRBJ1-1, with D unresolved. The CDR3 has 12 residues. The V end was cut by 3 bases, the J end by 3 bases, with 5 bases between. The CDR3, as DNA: TGTGCCAGCAGTTTCGCCTACACTGAAGCTTTCTTT. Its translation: CASSFAYTEAFF.

The CDR3 loop reads CASSRDRVEETQYF. For the CDR3, the DNA is TGCGCCAGCAGCCGAGACAGGGTCGAAGAGACCCAGTACTTC. This chain connects TRBV4-1 to TRBJ2-5, with 7 bases matching TRBD1. Germline loops: CDR1 MGHRA, CDR2 YSYEKL. The CDR3 contains 14 residues. The junction had 5 bases not matched to a gene; V was cut back by 4 bases and J by 3 bases.

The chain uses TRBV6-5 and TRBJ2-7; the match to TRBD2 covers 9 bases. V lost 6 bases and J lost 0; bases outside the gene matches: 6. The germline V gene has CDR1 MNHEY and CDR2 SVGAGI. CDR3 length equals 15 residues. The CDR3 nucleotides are TGTGCCAGCAGCCACCTAGCGGGGCGCTCCTACGAGCAGTACTTC. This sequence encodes CASSHLAGRSYEQYF.

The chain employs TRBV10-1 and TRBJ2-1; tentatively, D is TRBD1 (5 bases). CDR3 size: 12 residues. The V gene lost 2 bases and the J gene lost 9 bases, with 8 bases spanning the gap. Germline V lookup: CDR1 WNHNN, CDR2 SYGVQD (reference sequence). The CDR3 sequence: CASSEGAREQFF. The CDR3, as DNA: TGCGCCAGCAGTGAGGGGGCGCGTGAGCAGTTCTTC.

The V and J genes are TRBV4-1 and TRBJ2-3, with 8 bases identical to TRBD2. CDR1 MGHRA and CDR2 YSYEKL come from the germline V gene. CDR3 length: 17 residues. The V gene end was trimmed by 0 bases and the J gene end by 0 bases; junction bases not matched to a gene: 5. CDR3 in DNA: TGCGCCAGCAGCCAAGAAGCAGCGGGGGTAAGCACAGATACGCAGTATTTT. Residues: CASSQEAAGVSTDTQYF.

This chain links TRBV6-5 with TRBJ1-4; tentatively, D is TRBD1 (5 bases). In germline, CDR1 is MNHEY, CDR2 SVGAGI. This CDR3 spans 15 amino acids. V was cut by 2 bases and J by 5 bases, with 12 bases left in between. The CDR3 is CASSYRGRTNEKLFF. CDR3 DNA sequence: TGTGCCAGCAGTTACCGGGGACGGACGAATGAAAAACTGTTTTTT.

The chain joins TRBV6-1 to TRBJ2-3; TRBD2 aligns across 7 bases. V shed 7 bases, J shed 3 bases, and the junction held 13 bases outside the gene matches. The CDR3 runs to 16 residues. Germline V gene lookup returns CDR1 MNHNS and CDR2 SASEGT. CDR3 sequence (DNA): TGTGCCAGCACAGAATTTATGACTAGCAGAACAGATACGCAGTATTTT. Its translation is CASTEFMTSRTDTQYF.

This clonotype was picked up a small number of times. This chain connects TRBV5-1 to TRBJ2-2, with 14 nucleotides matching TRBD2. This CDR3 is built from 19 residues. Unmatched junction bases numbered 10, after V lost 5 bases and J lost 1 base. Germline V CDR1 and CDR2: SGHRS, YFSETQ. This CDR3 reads CASRFSGTSGGRNTGELFF. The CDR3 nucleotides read TGCGCCAGCAGGTTTTCCGGGACTAGCGGGGGCCGGAACACCGGGGAGCTGTTTTTT.

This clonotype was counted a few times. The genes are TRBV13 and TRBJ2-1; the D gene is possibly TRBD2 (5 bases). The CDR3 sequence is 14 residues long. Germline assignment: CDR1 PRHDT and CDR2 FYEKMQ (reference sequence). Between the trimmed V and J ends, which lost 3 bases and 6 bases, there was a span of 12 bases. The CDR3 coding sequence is TGTGCCAGCAGCTTCCCATCTAGCTCCAATGAGCAGTTCTTC. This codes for CASSFPSSSNEQFF.

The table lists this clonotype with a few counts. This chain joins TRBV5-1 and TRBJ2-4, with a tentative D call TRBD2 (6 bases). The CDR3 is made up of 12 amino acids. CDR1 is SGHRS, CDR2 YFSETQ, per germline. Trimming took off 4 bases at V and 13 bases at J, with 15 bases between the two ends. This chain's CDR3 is CASSGGTFQQYF. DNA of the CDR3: TGCGCCAGCAGCGGGGGGACCTTTCAACAGTACTTC.

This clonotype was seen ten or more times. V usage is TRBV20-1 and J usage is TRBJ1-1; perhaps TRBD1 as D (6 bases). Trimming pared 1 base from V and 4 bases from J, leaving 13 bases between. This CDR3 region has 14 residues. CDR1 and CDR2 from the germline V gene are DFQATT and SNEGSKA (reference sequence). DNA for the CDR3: TGCAGTGCTAGAGGAGGGGGGGAAAGCACTGAAGCTTTCTTT. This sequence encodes CSARGGGESTEAFF.

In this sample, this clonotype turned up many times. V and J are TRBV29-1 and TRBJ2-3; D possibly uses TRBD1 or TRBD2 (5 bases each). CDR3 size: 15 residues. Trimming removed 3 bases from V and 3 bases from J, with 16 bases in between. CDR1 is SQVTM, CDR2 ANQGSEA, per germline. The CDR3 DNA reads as TGCAGCGTTGATTTGACAGCAGGGAGTACAGATACGCAGTATTTT. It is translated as CSVDLTAGSTDTQYF.

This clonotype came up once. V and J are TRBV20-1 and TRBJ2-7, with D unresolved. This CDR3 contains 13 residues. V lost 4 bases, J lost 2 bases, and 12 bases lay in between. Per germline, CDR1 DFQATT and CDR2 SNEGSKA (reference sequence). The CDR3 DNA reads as TGCAGTGCTAAGTGGACCGATCCCTACGAGCAGTACTTC. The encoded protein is CSAKWTDPYEQYF.

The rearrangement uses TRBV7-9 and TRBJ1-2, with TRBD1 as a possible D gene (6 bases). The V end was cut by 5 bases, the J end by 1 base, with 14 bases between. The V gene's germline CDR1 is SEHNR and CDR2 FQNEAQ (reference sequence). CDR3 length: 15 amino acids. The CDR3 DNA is TGTGCCAGCAGCGCTGGGTCAGGGGATAACTATGGCTACACCTTC. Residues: CASSAGSGDNYGYTF. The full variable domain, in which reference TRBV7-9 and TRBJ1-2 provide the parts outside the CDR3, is DTGVSQNPRHKITKRGQNVTFRCDPISEHNRLYWYRQTLGQGPEFLTYFQNEAQLEKSRLLSDRFSAERPKGSFSTLEIQRTEQGDSAMYLCASSAGSGDNYGYTFGSGTRLTVV.

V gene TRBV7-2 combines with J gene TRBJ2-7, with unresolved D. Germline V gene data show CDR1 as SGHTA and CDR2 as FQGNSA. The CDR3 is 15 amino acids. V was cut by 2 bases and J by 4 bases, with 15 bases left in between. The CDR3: CASSLFGQYPYEQYF. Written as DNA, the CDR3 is TGTGCCAGCAGCTTATTCGGCCAGTACCCTTACGAGCAGTACTTC.

The CDR3 spells CASSQDLSGPDTQYF. As DNA, the CDR3 is TGTGCCAGCAGCCAAGACTTGAGCGGTCCAGATACGCAGTATTTT. This rearrangement joins TRBV14 to TRBJ2-3, with TRBD2 as a possible D gene (5 bases). The V gene's germline CDR1 is SGHDN and CDR2 FVKESK. Between the trimmed V and J ends, which lost 0 bases and 4 bases, there was a span of 11 bases. The CDR3 contains 15 residues.

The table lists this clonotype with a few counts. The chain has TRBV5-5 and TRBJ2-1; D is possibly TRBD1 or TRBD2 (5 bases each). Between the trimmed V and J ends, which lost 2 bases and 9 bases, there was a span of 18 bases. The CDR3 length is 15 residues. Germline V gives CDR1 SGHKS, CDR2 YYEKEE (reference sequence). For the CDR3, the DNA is TGTGCCAGCAGCTTTCTATACCAGGGAGTGAGTGAGCAGTTCTTC. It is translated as CASSFLYQGVSEQFF. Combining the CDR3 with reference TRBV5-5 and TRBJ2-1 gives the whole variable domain DAGVTQSPTHLIKTRGQQVTLRCSPISGHKSVSWYQQVLGQGPQFIFQYYEKEERGRGNFPDRFSARQFPNYSSELNVNALLLGDSALYLCASSFLYQGVSEQFFGPGTRLTVL.

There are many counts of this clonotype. The CDR3 nucleotides read TGTGCCAGCAGCCCACGTGGGGGGGATATGAACACTGAAGCTTTCTTT. Amino acid sequence: CASSPRGGDMNTEAFF. V is TRBV7-9 and J is TRBJ1-1, with a weak D call TRBD1 (5 bases). The V and J ends lost 5 bases and 0 bases respectively, with 16 bases between them. Germline values: CDR1 SEHNR, CDR2 FQNEAQ (reference sequence). The CDR3 contains 16 residues.

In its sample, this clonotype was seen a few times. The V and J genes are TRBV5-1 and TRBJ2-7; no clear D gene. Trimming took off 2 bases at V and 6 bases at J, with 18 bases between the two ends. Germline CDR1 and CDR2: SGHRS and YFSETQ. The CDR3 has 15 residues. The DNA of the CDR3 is TGCGCCAGCAGCTTCAATTCCAATTCAGTGACCGAGCAGTACTTC. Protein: CASSFNSNSVTEQYF. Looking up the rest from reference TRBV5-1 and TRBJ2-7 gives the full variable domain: KAGVTQTPRYLIKTRGQQVTLSCSPISGHRSVSWYQQTPGQGLQFLFEYFSETQRNKGNFPGRFSGRQFSNSRSEMNVSTLELGDSALYLCASSFNSNSVTEQYFGPGTRLTVT.

The CDR3 nucleotides are TGTGCCAGCAGAACCTCCGGGACAGGGAGGTACGAGCAGTACTTC. As protein: CASRTSGTGRYEQYF. The chain couples TRBV6-5 to TRBJ2-7; 9 bases match TRBD1. This CDR3 contains 15 residues. The V gene's germline CDR1 is MNHEY and CDR2 SVGAGI. J was trimmed by 4 bases and V by 6 bases; bases with no gene match: 10.

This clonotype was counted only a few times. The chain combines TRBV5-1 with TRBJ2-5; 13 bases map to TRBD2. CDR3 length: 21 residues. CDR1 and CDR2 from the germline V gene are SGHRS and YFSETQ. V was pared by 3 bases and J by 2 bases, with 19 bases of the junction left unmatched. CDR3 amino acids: CASSSGRLAGGPGELQETQYF. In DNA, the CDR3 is TGCGCCAGCAGCTCGGGAAGACTAGCGGGAGGCCCGGGCGAGCTGCAAGAGACCCAGTACTTC.